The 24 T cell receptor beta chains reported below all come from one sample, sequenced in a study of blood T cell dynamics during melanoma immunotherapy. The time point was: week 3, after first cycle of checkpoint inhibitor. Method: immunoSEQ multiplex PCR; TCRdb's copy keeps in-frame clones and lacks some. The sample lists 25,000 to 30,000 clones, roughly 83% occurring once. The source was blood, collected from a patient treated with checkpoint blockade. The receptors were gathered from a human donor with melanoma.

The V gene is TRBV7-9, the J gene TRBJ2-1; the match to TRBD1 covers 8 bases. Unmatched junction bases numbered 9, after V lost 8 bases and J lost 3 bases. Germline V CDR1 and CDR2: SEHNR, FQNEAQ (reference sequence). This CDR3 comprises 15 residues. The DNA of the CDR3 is TGTGCCAGCTTATCCTCAGGGGGCGGCTACAATGAGCAGTTCTTC. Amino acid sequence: CASLSSGGGYNEQFF. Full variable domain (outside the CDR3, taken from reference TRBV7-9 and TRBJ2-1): DTGVSQNPRHKITKRGQNVTFRCDPISEHNRLYWYRQTLGQGPEFLTYFQNEAQLEKSRLLSDRFSAERPKGSFSTLEIQRTEQGDSAMYLCASLSSGGGYNEQFFGPGTRLTVL.

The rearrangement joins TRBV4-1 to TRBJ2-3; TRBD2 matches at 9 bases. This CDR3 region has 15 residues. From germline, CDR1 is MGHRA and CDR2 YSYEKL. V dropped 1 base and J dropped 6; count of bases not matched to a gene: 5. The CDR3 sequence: CASSQVPSGRDTQYF. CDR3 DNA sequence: TGCGCCAGCAGCCAAGTACCGAGCGGGAGGGATACGCAGTATTTT.

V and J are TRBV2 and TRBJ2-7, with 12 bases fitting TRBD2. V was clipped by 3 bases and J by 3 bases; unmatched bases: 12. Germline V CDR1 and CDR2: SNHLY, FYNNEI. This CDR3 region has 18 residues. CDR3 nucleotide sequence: TGTGCCAGCAGTGACCCAGGGTCCCCTAGCGGGAGGGTCTACGAGCAGTACTTC. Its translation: CASSDPGSPSGRVYEQYF.

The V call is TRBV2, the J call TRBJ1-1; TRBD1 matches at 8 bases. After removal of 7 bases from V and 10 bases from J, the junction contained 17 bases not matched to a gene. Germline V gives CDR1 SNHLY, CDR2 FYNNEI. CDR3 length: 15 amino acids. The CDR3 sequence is CASMGQAFKGRGAFF. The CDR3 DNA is TGTGCCAGCATGGGACAGGCGTTTAAGGGGAGAGGAGCTTTCTTT.

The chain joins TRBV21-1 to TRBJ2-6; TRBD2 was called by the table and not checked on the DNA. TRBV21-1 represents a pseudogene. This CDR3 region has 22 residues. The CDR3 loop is CASSPMVKASYCPAPGANVLTF. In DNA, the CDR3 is TGTGCCAGCAGCCCCATGGTTAAGGCTAGCTACTGCCCAGCCCCTGGGGCCAACGTCCTGACTTTC.

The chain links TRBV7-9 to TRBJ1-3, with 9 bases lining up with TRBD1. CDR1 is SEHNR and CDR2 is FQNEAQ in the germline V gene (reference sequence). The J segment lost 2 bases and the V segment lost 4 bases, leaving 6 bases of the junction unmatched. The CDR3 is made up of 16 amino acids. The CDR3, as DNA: TGTGCCAGCAGCTCTCCGGACAGGGGAACTGGAAACACCATATATTTT. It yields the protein CASSSPDRGTGNTIYF.

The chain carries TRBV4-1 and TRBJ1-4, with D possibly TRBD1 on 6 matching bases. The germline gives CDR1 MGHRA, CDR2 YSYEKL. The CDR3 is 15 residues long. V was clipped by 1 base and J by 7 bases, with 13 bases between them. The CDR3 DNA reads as TGCGCCAGCAGCCAAGGCGAGGGGGGGGGTGAAAAACTGTTTTTT. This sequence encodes CASSQGEGGGEKLFF.

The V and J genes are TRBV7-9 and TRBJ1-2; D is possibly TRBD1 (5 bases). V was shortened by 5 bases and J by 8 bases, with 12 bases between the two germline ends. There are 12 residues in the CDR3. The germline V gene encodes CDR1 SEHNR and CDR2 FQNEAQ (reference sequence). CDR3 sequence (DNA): TGTGCCAGCAGCGGGAATCCAGGGGGCTACACCTTC. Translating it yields CASSGNPGGYTF.

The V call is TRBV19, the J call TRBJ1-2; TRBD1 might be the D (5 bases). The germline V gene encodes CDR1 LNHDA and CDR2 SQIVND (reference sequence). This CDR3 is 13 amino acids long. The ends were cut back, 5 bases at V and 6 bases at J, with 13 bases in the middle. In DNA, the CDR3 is TGTGCCAGTAGTCCGGTCCGGGGGGATGGCTACACCTTC. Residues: CASSPVRGDGYTF.

The CDR3 sequence is CASEGERPLYGYTF. The CDR3 bases are TGTGCCAGCGAAGGCGAGAGGCCCCTCTATGGCTACACCTTC. The V and J genes are TRBV6-1 and TRBJ1-2; D not certain. Deletions cut 8 bases from V and 4 bases from J, with 17 bases between. Germline V CDR1 and CDR2: MNHNS, SASEGT. The CDR3 runs 14 residues.

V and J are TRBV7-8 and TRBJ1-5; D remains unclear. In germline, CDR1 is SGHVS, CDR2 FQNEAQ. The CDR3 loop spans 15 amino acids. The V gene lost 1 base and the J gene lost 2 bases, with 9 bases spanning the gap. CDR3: CASSLGVGGNQPQHF. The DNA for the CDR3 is TGTGCCAGCAGCTTAGGTGTCGGGGGCAATCAGCCCCAGCATTTT.

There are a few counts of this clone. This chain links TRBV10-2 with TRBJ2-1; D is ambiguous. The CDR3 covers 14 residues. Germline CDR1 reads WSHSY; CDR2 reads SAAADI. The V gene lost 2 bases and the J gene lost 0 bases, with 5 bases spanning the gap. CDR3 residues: CASSEDPSYNEQFF. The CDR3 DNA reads TGCGCCAGCAGTGAGGACCCCTCCTACAATGAGCAGTTCTTC.

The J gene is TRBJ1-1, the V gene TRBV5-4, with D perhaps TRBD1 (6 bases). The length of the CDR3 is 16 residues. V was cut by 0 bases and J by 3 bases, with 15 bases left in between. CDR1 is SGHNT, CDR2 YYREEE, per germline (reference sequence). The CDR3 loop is CASSLGGRLKYTEAFF. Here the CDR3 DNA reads TGTGCCAGCAGCTTGGGGGGGCGCTTGAAATACACTGAAGCTTTCTTT.

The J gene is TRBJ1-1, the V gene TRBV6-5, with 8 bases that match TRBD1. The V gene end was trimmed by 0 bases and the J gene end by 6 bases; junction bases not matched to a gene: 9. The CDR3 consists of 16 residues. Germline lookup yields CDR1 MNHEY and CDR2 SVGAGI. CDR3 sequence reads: CASSYSTGTGGPEAFF. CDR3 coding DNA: TGTGCCAGCAGTTACTCAACCGGGACAGGAGGACCTGAAGCTTTCTTT.

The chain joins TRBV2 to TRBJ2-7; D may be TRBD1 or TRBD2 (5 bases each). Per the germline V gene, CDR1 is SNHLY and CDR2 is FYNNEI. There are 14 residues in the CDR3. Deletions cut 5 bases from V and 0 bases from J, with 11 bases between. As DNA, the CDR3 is TGTGCCAGCAGTCGGGACCGCAGCTCCTACGAGCAGTACTTC. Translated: CASSRDRSSYEQYF.

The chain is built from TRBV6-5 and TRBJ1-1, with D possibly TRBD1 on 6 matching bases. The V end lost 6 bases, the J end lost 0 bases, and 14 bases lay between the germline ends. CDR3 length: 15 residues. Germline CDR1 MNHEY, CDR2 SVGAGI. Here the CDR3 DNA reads TGTGCCAGCAGGGGACAAGGCTCAGTGAACACTGAAGCTTTCTTT. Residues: CASRGQGSVNTEAFF.

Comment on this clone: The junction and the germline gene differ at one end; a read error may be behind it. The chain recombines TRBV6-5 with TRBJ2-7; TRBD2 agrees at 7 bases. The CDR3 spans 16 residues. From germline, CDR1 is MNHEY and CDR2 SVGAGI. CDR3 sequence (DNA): TGTGCCTGCAGTTATTCCGACGGGAGGCTGGTCAACGAGCAGTACTTC. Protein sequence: CACSYSDGRLVNEQYF.

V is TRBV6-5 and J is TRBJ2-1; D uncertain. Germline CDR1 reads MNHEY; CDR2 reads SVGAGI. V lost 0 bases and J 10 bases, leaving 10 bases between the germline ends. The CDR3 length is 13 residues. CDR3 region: CASSYSKGFEQFF. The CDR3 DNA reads TGTGCCAGCAGTTACTCGAAAGGATTCGAGCAGTTCTTC.

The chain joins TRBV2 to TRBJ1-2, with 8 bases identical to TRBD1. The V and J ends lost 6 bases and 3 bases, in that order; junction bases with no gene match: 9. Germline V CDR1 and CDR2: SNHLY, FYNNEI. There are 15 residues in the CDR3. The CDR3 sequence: CASSRRTGQDYGYTF. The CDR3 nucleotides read TGTGCCAGCAGCCGAAGGACAGGGCAGGACTATGGCTACACCTTC.

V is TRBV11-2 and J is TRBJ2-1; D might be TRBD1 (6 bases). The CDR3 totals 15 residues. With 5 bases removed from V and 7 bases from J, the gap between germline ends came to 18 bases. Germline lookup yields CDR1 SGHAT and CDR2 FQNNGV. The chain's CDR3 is CASSPNRARGNEQFF. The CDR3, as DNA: TGTGCCAGCAGCCCAAACAGGGCGAGAGGGAATGAGCAGTTCTTC.

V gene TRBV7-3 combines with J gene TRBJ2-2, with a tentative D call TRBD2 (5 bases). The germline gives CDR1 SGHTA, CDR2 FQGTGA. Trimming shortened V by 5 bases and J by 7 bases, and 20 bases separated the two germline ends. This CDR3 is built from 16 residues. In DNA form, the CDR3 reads TGTGCCAGCAGCCCCAACACTGGTTCTCGGGGCGGGGAGCTGTTTTTT. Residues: CASSPNTGSRGGELFF. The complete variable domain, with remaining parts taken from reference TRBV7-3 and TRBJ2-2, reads GAGVSQTPSNKVTEKGKYVELRCDPISGHTALYWYRQSLGQGPEFLIYFQGTGAADDSGLPNDRFFAVRPEGSVSTLKIQRTERGDSAVYLCASSPNTGSRGGELFFGEGSRLTVL.

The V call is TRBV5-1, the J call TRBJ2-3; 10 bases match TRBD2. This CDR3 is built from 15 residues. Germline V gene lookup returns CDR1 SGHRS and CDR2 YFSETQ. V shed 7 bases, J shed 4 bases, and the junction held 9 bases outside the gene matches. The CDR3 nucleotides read TGCGCCAGCGGACCCTGGACTAGCGGCCCAGATACGCAGTATTTT. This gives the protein CASGPWTSGPDTQYF.

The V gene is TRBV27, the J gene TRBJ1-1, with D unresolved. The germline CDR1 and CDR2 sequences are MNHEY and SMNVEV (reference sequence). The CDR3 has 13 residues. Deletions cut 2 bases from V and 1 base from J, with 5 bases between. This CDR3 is CASSLDRNTEAFF. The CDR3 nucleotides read TGTGCCAGCAGTTTAGACCGGAACACTGAAGCTTTCTTT.

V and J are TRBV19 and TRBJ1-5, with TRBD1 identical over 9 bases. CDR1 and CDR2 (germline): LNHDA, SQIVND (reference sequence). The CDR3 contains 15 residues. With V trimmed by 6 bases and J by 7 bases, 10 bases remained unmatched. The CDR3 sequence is CASSLGTGKGQPQHF. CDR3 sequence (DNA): TGTGCCAGTAGCCTAGGGACAGGGAAGGGACAGCCCCAGCATTTT.